The present entry profiles one T cell receptor beta chain with its context. This entry is derived from a study of blood T cell repertoires in COVID-19. Study-level information: Nucleic acid was either cDNA or gDNA, and it came from T cells, B-cell-depleted T cells, or PBMCs.

Participants were placed into cohorts based on the clinical history they reported. Clones were read by immunoSEQ multiplex PCR, and TCRdb kept only the in-frame ones, dropping some. The sample comprises some 170,000 clones, 80% to 90% of which are singletons, and nearly 15% rests with the top ten. Trimming cost V 3 bases and J 5 bases, with 16 bases left between them. The CDR3 is 15 residues long. Germline V CDR1 and CDR2: SEHNR, FQNEAQ (reference sequence). V gene TRBV7-9 combines with J gene TRBJ2-5, with a weak D call TRBD1 (6 bases). This sequence was found in a man aged 45 to 65 who had recovered from COVID-19. The sample consisted of PBMCs or T cells enriched from blood (not recorded which). The CDR3 reads CASSLSAGEWETQYF. DNA of the CDR3: TGTGCCAGCAGCTTGTCCGCAGGGGAGTGGGAGACCCAGTACTTC.